Listed below are T cell receptor beta chains from one sample, sequenced in a study of beta chain features in type 1 diabetes. Clones were read by immunoSEQ multiplex PCR, and TCRdb kept only the in-frame ones, dropping some. This table holds roughly 700,000 clones, 13% found once. Sequencing input: naive CD4+ T cells from blood. These receptors originate from a man younger than 35 with type 1 diabetes. Each CDR3 is given with its conserved first and last residue. The D gene is left open where the match is weak. Expanded clones get a size class; other rows say once, few or many, or leave the size out.

j_gene,v_gene,d_gene,abundance,CDR3nt,CDR3aa
TRBJ2-5,TRBV28,.,.,TGTGCCAGCAGTTTAGGGCCTAGCTTCCCCCAAGAGACCCAGTACTTC,CASSLGPSFPQETQYF
TRBJ2-2,TRBV25-1,TRBD1,.,TGTGCCAGCAGCTCTACCGGGACAGGGAACACCGGGGAGCTGTTTTTT,CASSSTGTGNTGELFF
TRBJ2-2,TRBV19,.,few,TGTGCCAGTAGTATAGGGCAGGCGAACACCGGGGAGCTGTTTTTT,CASSIGQANTGELFF
TRBJ1-1,TRBV5-1,.,few,TGCGCCAGCAGCCTCTGGGGGAACACTGAAGCTTTCTTT,CASSLWGNTEAFF
TRBJ2-3,TRBV19,TRBD2,few,TGTGCCAGTAAACCAGCGGGGAGCACAGATACGCAGTATTTT,CASKPAGSTDTQYF
TRBJ1-6,TRBV5-6,.,.,TGTGCCAGCAGCCTCGGACGGAATAATTCACCCCTCCACTTT,CASSLGRNNSPLHF
TRBJ2-2,TRBV6-5,.,.,TGTGCCAGCAGTTACCAACTAGGGAACACCGGGGAGCTGTTTTTT,CASSYQLGNTGELFF
TRBJ2-5,TRBV4-1,TRBD2,few,TGCGCCAGCAAGCCAACTAGCGAGGAGACCCAGTACTTC,CASKPTSEETQYF
TRBJ2-3,TRBV7-9,.,.,TGTGCCAGCAGCCTCAAGGACAGAAACACAGATACGCAGTATTTT,CASSLKDRNTDTQYF
TRBJ1-5,TRBV9,TRBD1,few,TGTGCCAGCAGCGCTTCGGACAGGGAAAATCAGCCCCAGCATTTT,CASSASDRENQPQHF
TRBJ2-7,TRBV5-1,TRBD2,.,TGCGCCAGCAGCTTCGGACTAGCAGGGGAGCAGTACTTC,CASSFGLAGEQYF
TRBJ2-7,TRBV28,TRBD1,.,TGTGCCAGCTGGACAGGCCACGAGCAGTACTTC,CASWTGHEQYF
TRBJ2-5,TRBV5-1,TRBD2,few,TGCGCCAGCAGCTTCGGGACTAGCGGTGAAGAGACCCAGTACTTC,CASSFGTSGEETQYF
TRBJ1-4,TRBV30,.,few,TGTGCCTCGGGCGGAACTAATGAAAAACTGTTTTTT,CASGGTNEKLFF